This T cell receptor (beta chain) was identified in a study of cytomegalovirus exposure and HLA in healthy donors (dated 2017 in TCRdb). Looking at the study overall: An earlier analysis of approximately 590 of the donors reported approximately 300 Gb of sequence data and around 120 million unique TCR beta sequences from about 200 million T cells. High-throughput TCR immunosequencing, statistical association of individual TCRs with disease status, and machine learning were combined to predict cytomegalovirus infection status. All discovery cohort repertoires had been generated on a single sequencing platform. Of the roughly 400 genotyped donors, more than 75% were placed in the genetic ancestry cluster associated with self-reported Caucasian donors. A later genetic analysis took genome-wide SNP genotypes for about three fifths of the 666 donors and used that subset as a discovery cohort. An earlier analysis of fewer than 700 of the donors applied high-throughput TCR beta sequencing to assess whether each TCR beta V gene segment acted as functional or pseudogenic. The number of typed donors differed by locus: 629-630 for A, B, C, DRB1 and DQB1; roughly 510 for DQA1; over 600 for DPA1; and approximately 450 for DPB1. Roughly 5 DR-DQ haplotypes were handled as single units for association and clustering, since linkage in the cohort was strong. On average, about 240,000 unique TCR beta nucleotide sequences were sequenced per donor among some 420 genotyped donors of the cohort, with roughly a sixth of those sequences being non-productive. Rather than using new phenotypic data, the later analysis identified candidate immune exposures from TCR beta sequences and from how often those sequences occurred across donors. HLA typing included class I and class II loci at four-digit resolution. Donor age, sex, ethnicity and CMV serostatus were collected together with the repertoire data. Using immunosequencing, the study profiled T cell repertoires from 640 or so subjects and related those repertoires to cytomegalovirus serostatus. A later analysis re-examined previously published TCR beta repertoires from hundreds of donors and added high-resolution HLA genotyping to investigate patterns of TCR occurrence. An early release that covered 640 HLA-typed donors contained approximately 300 gigabases of sequencing data and 85 million to 100 million unique TCR sequences. Besides the first cohort of approximately 710 subjects, a separate validation cohort made up of 120 or so different subjects was used. The study aimed to test whether cataloging public T cell receptors could reveal signatures of past pathogen exposure. The full study reports these points: A later genetic analysis associated a missense DCLRE1C variant with V-gene and J-gene trimming of TCR beta chains, and an independent cohort replicated the association. The earlier analysis of 587 of the donors excluded fewer than 20 rarely observed V segments, including chromosome 9 orphons, because counts were too low. Most CMV-associated TCR beta chains appeared to be HLA-restricted in a later analysis, and the HLA associations seemed to be driven largely by CMV exposure. The classifier was reported to diagnose cytomegalovirus status with high specificity and sensitivity in both the original cohort and the validation cohort. Most TCR sequences were observed very rarely across donors, whereas some public TCRs were present in many individuals. According to a later analysis, TCR association rates differed among HLA loci, with DRB1 alleles showing the most associated TCRs and HLA-C alleles showing the fewest. A later genetic analysis reported fewer N-insertions in productive TCRs among donors in an Asian-associated ancestry cluster than the approximately 700-donor mean. A further reported finding was that TCR beta sequences accurately predicted the HLA-A and HLA-B alleles for most subjects in the first cohort. Specific HLA alleles were associated with about 17,000 TCR beta sequences at a false discovery rate of 0.05 in a later analysis. A group of highly shared sequence variants was considered likely to be a technical artifact of the sequencing pipeline. In a later analysis, several top co-occurrence clusters were reported to appear linked to parvovirus B19, influenza, CMV and Epstein-Barr virus. In vitro tests confirmed that three of the cytomegalovirus-associated TCR beta chains recognize cytomegalovirus antigens. The authors suggested that the approach could potentially be generalized to other disease states and immunological phenotypes. Assigning TCR associations to individual alleles was difficult when HLA alleles, especially DR and DQ, strongly co-occurred. This cohort had only TCR beta chains sequenced, and the lack of alpha or paired-chain data limited which features could be detected. Some IMGT-functional V segments, including TRBV6-2 and TRBV6-3, could not be told apart with the 87-base-pair reads, so those segments were excluded. In a later analysis, HLA-associated TCR beta chains were found to be more clonally expanded and to have lower generation probabilities than equally common non-associated chains. Correlated functional status among segregating V segments might reflect linkage disequilibrium, but an unknown experimental factor could not be ruled out. The study listed 150 to 200 TCR beta chains as associated with cytomegalovirus. In an earlier analysis of 587 of the donors, most TCR beta V segments appeared in productive rearrangements about 87% or about 30% of the time, broadly matching IMGT annotations. The only immune exposure information available for the cohort was CMV serostatus. HLA typing was unavailable for some donors at each locus, so association tests used only the typed subset. Presence/absence analyses assumed roughly uniform sequencing depth across donors, an assumption that may not hold.

The germline V gene yields SGHAT for CDR1 and FQNNGV for CDR2. V was cut back by 1 base and J by 4 bases, leaving a gap of 11 bases between them. Including cysteine and phenylalanine, the CDR3 has 14 amino acids. The CDR3 DNA has 42 bases and is translated from base 1. The cohort was made up of about 670 healthy bone marrow donors. All cohort members were sampled while nominally healthy, although unrecorded immune exposures were likely present. The donor tested CMV seropositive and was one of the 289 seropositive cohort members. A peripheral blood sample was collected from each donor, and TCR beta sequencing was performed on peripheral blood mononuclear cells. Genomic DNA was extracted from the blood cell samples with the Qiagen DNeasy Blood Extraction Kit. Library prep was done by the immunoSEQ multiplex PCR assay. For the multiplex PCR, a mixture combining 60 forward primers for TCR Vbeta segments and 13 reverse primers for TCR Jbeta segments was used. Amplification of the CDR3 region of rearranged TCR beta genes was performed with a multiplex PCR assay on genomic DNA. On the Illumina HiSeq System, the amplified TCR beta libraries were sequenced as 87-base-pair reads. The original methods were these. A later analysis tallied roughly 78 million unique TCR beta chains across the 660 or so repertoires, and about 10 million of those chains were shared by two or more donors. To remove PCR and sequencing errors, raw reads were error-corrected and collapsed into unique sequences using a nearest-neighbor algorithm that merged closely related sequences. Alignment of CDR3 sequences to IMGT reference sequences was used to assign V, D and J gene segments. For a sequence to be retained, a match of at least six nucleotides to both a V gene segment and a J gene segment was required. Rearrangements were classified as productive when the CDR3 lacked stop codons and remained in frame with V and J, and all other rearrangements were classified as non-productive. CDR3 was defined by IMGT convention, running from the second conserved V-encoded cysteine to the conserved J-encoded phenylalanine. In an earlier analysis of around 600 of the donors, sequences lacking an unambiguous match to a single V gene segment were excluded. An earlier analysis of 500 to 700 of the donors classified V segments as functional when productive rearrangements were above 56.7% and as segregating when the standard deviation between donors was above 5%. A statistical classification framework was developed to diagnose cytomegalovirus status using the catalog of TCR beta chain sequences. V and J gene assignment, in a later analysis, came from comparing TCR nucleotide sequences with IMGT/GENE-DB human TR gene sequences. Using the TCRdist pipeline, a later analysis assigned CDR3 sequences along with most-parsimonious VDJ recombination scenarios. In a later analysis, each TCR beta chain was defined by its CDR3 amino acid sequence together with its V-gene family, and reads lacking a unique V-gene family were excluded. To address suspected cross-contamination and a sequencing artifact, a later analysis removed approximately 590 highly shared, low-generation-probability nucleotide sequences. In a later analysis, a clonal expansion index was calculated for each public chain from normalized within-repertoire ranks of inferred template counts. In a later analysis, generation probabilities were computed with a VDJ recombination model fitted to out-of-frame rearrangements, and the resulting probabilities were checked against IGoR. Hypergeometric tests were used in a later analysis to score TCR-TCR, TCR-HLA and TCR-CMV co-occurrence, with a repertoire-size bias correction applied to the TCR pairs. False discovery rates were estimated in a later analysis by permuting HLA or CMV assignments 20 times. A later analysis grouped co-occurring TCRs with DBSCAN, adding TCRdist sequence similarity when clustering within HLA-allele-positive subsets. For co-occurrence clustering, repertoires with fewer than 30,000 or more than 120,000 public chains were excluded, along with four or five repertoires with anomalous nucleotide sharing. This immuneACCESS table, as held by TCRdb, lists in-frame sequences with V and J called but not all clones. Of the missing ones, under half trace to an unresolved V gene in checked studies; the others have no known cause. D and trimming were read from the DNA, whereas the V and J calls and clone size are those reported in that table. Within this sample are approximately 130,000 clones, with 85% of them counted one time only. The leading ten clones occupy roughly 6.7% of the sample.

In this sample, this clone turned up once. Its antigen specificity is not known. Base qualities are missing; no much larger clone stands one base away. This clonotype was obtained from a woman aged 25 to 39 in good health and CMV-seropositive. The sequenced material came from PBMCs. This chain is built from TRBV11-2 and TRBJ2-7, with TRBD1 as a weak D call on 7 bases. The CDR3 protein is CASSLGGTAYEQYF. The DNA sequence reads TGTGCCAGCAGCTTAGGCGGGACAGCTTACGAGCAGTACTTC.